What follows are 18 T cell receptor beta chains derived from one specimen sequenced in a study of blood T cell repertoires in COVID-19. Profiled with immunoSEQ multiplex PCR; TCRdb holds only in-frame clones, not every one. The table lists 100,000 to 150,000 clones, about 85% of them singletons. The sample consisted of peripheral blood. All receptors derive from a woman older than 75 with COVID-19, enrolled during active disease.

CDR3 protein: CASSKSSGNNEQFF. The CDR3 DNA reads as TGTGCCAGCAGCAAGAGTAGCGGGAACAATGAGCAGTTCTTC. V and J are TRBV7-2 and TRBJ2-1; 8 nucleotides line up with TRBD2. The CDR3 has 14 residues. Trimming cost V 5 bases and J 5 bases; bases outside gene matches: 5. From germline, CDR1 is SGHTA and CDR2 FQGNSA.

The chain has TRBV15 and TRBJ1-4; 9 bases map to TRBD1. The CDR3 is 15 residues long. Unmatched junction bases numbered 5, after V lost 6 bases and J lost 3 bases. Germline lookup yields CDR1 LNHNV and CDR2 YYDKDF (reference sequence). The CDR3 region has the DNA TGTGCCACCAGAGGGACAGGGAAGGCTAATGAAAAACTGTTTTTT. It is translated as CATRGTGKANEKLFF.

This chain joins TRBV7-9 and TRBJ2-3, with D perhaps matching TRBD2 (6 bases). The CDR3 loop spans 14 amino acids. Trimming stripped 5 bases from V and 4 bases from J, with 13 bases between. Germline CDR1 SEHNR, CDR2 FQNEAQ (reference sequence). CDR3 sequence: CASSPRRGSDTQYF. The CDR3 bases are TGTGCCAGCAGCCCTCGGAGGGGCTCAGATACGCAGTATTTT.

Comments on this clone: The junction shows a germline mismatch at one end, possibly a read error. The chain couples TRBV2 to TRBJ2-5, with 12 bases matching TRBD2. This CDR3 region has 15 residues. The germline CDR1 and CDR2 sequences are SNHLY and FYNNEI. The CDR3 sequence: CASTETSGRQETQYF. The CDR3 DNA follows: TGTGCCAGCACTGAAACTAGCGGGAGGCAAGAGACCCAGTACTTC.

The chain combines TRBV20-1 with TRBJ1-3; D unresolved. The germline V gene has CDR1 DFQATT and CDR2 SNEGSKA (reference sequence). The CDR3 contains 14 residues. V was cut by 3 bases and J by 1 base, with 10 bases left in between. This CDR3 reads CSASAVLSGNTIYF. The CDR3, as DNA: TGCAGTGCTAGTGCTGTTTTGTCTGGAAACACCATATATTTT.

This sequence joins TRBV7-9 and TRBJ1-4; D may be TRBD1 (5 bases). Germline V gene lookup returns CDR1 SEHNR and CDR2 FQNEAQ (reference sequence). The CDR3 totals 14 residues. V was shortened by 5 bases and J by 3 bases, with 10 bases between the two germline ends. The CDR3 loop is CASSTGTANEKLFF. In DNA form, the CDR3 reads TGTGCCAGCAGCACCGGGACTGCTAATGAAAAACTGTTTTTT.

The chain employs TRBV4-2 and TRBJ2-1; D possibly corresponds to TRBD2 (7 bases). The V end was cut by 5 bases, the J end by 0 bases, with 20 bases between. The CDR3 runs to 18 residues. The germline V gene has CDR1 LGHNA and CDR2 YNFKEQ. The CDR3 nucleotides are TGTGCCAGCAGCGGGGTTATGAGCGGGACAAGCTCCTACAATGAGCAGTTCTTC. Protein: CASSGVMSGTSSYNEQFF.

The V call is TRBV2, the J call TRBJ2-3; 9 nucleotides agree with TRBD2. This CDR3 contains 16 residues. The germline CDR1 and CDR2 sequences are SNHLY and FYNNEI. V was clipped by 3 bases and J by 5 bases; unmatched bases: 9. CDR3 bases: TGTGCCAGCAGTGAGGTAGCGGGAGACCTCGTAGATACGCAGTATTTT. Amino acid sequence: CASSEVAGDLVDTQYF.

The rearrangement uses TRBV28 and TRBJ2-7; maybe TRBD2 (5 bases). V lost 5 bases, J lost 2 bases, and 13 bases lay in between. The CDR3 totals 14 residues. Germline V gene sequence: CDR1 MDHEN, CDR2 SYDVKM. The CDR3 DNA reads as TGTGCCAGCAGTGGAGGACCACTTGCCTACGAGCAGTACTTC. This gives the protein CASSGGPLAYEQYF.

This clone was recorded a few times. The V and J genes are TRBV5-4 and TRBJ2-7, with TRBD2 matching over 12 bases. V was clipped by 1 base and J by 3 bases; unmatched bases: 8. This CDR3 is built from 17 residues. Germline V CDR1 and CDR2: SGHNT, YYREEE (reference sequence). As DNA, the CDR3 is TGTGCCAGCAGCTTGTCTAGCGGGAGGGCCTTTCGCTACGAGCAGTACTTC. This encodes CASSLSSGRAFRYEQYF.

This chain joins TRBV4-2 and TRBJ2-1; 9 nucleotides align to TRBD2. Germline V lookup: CDR1 LGHNA, CDR2 YNFKEQ. V trimming: 0 bases; J trimming: 6 bases; junction bases outside the gene matches: 3. This CDR3 comprises 15 residues. Here the CDR3 reads CASSQEKAGGNEQFF. The DNA of the CDR3 is TGTGCCAGCAGCCAAGAAAAAGCGGGAGGCAATGAGCAGTTCTTC.

This chain links TRBV7-8 with TRBJ2-1, with 15 bases that match TRBD2. Germline-derived CDR1 and CDR2 are SGHVS and FQNEAQ. Unmatched junction bases numbered 7, after V lost 6 bases and J lost 4 bases. This CDR3 is built from 17 residues. Written as DNA, the CDR3 is TGTGCCAGCAGACCGGGACTAGCGGGAGGATATTACAATGAGCAGTTCTTC. Protein sequence: CASRPGLAGGYYNEQFF.

J is TRBJ1-1 and V is TRBV18, with D possibly TRBD1 on 6 matching bases. Germline CDR1 reads KGHSH; CDR2 reads LQKENI. The V gene lost 4 bases and the J gene lost 1 base, with 10 bases spanning the gap. The CDR3 extends over 14 amino acids. The CDR3 bases are TGTGCCAGCTCACTACTACAGGGGAACACTGAAGCTTTCTTT. Translated, it gives CASSLLQGNTEAFF.

The V gene is TRBV12-3 or TRBV12-4, the J gene TRBJ2-3; 7 positions agree with TRBD1. This CDR3 comprises 13 residues. V was clipped by 8 bases and J by 5 bases; unmatched bases: 7. Here the CDR3 DNA reads TGTGCCAGCCGTAAGGGGGCGCGAGATACGCAGTATTTT. Its protein is CASRKGARDTQYF.

The CDR3 loop reads CASSSGLAYSKNIQYF. In nucleotides, the CDR3 is TGTGCCAGCAGTAGCGGACTAGCTTATTCGAAAAACATTCAGTACTTC. The J gene is TRBJ2-4, the V gene TRBV28; 8 bases fit TRBD2. There are 16 residues in the CDR3. CDR1 is MDHEN, CDR2 SYDVKM, per germline. With V trimmed by 5 bases and J by 4 bases, 10 bases remained unmatched.

The J gene is TRBJ1-2, the V gene TRBV3-1 (or the pseudogene TRBV3-2); TRBD1 might be the D (5 bases). CDR1 and CDR2 (germline): LGHDT, YNNKEL (reference sequence). CDR3 length: 14 residues. V was shortened by 0 bases and J by 1 base, with 6 bases between the two germline ends. The CDR3: CASSQDGGNYGYTF. For the CDR3, the DNA is TGTGCCAGCAGCCAAGACGGGGGTAACTATGGCTACACCTTC.

This chain links TRBV19 with TRBJ2-1, with 8 bases lining up with TRBD2. Germline assignment: CDR1 LNHDA and CDR2 SQIVND (reference sequence). CDR3 length: 13 amino acids. V lost 0 bases to trimming and J lost 9 bases; unmatched junction nucleotides: 1. CDR3 sequence: CASSIDAGGEQFF. The CDR3 coding sequence is TGTGCCAGTAGTATAGATGCGGGGGGTGAGCAGTTCTTC.

The rearrangement uses TRBV11-3 and TRBJ1-5; no reliable D call. Per germline, CDR1 SGHNT and CDR2 YENEEA. The CDR3 extends over 13 amino acids. Trimming cost V 5 bases and J 16 bases, with 21 bases left between them. DNA for the CDR3: TGTGCCAGCAGCCTTTTCTGTTATGGAGCCAGACATTTT. Translation gives CASSLFCYGARHF.